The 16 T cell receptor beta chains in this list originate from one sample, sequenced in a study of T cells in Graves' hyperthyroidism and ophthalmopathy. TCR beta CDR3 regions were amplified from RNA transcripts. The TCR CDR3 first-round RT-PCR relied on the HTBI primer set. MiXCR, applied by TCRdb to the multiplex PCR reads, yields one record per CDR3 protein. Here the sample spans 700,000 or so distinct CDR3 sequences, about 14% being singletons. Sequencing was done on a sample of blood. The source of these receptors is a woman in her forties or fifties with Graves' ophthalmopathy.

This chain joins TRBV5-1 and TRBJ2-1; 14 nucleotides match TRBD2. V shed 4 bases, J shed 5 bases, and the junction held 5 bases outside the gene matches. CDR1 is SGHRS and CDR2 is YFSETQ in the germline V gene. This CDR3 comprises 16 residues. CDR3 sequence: CASSIGTSGSHNEQFF. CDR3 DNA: TGCGCCAGCAGCATCGGGACTAGCGGGAGCCACAATGAGCAGTTCTTC.

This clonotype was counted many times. CDR3 in DNA: TGTGCCAGCAGTTTAAGAGGGGACGCCTACGAGCAGTACTTC. Protein: CASSLRGDAYEQYF. The rearrangement uses TRBV27 and TRBJ2-7; D assignment may be TRBD1 or TRBD2 (5 bases each). The CDR3 runs to 14 residues. V shed 2 bases and J shed 2 bases, with 10 bases lying between them. Germline V gene sequence: CDR1 MNHEY, CDR2 SMNVEV (reference sequence).

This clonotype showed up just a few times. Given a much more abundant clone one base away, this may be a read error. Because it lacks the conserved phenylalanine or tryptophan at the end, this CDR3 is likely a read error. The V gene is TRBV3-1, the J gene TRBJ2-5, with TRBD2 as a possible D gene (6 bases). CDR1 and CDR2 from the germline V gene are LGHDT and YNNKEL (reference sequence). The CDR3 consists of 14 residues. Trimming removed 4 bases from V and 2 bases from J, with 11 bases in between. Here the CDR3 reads CASSPFLAQETQYS. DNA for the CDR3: TGTGCCAGCAGCCCCTTTCTAGCGCAAGAGACCCAGTACTCC.

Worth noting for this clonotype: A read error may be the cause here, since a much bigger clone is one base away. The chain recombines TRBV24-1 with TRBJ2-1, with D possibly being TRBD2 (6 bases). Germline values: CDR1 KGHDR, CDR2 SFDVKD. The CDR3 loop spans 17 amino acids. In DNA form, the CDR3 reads TGTGCCACCAGTGATTTCCGGCGGGGAACCTCCTACGATGAGCAGTTCTTC. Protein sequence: CATSDFRRGTSYDEQFF.

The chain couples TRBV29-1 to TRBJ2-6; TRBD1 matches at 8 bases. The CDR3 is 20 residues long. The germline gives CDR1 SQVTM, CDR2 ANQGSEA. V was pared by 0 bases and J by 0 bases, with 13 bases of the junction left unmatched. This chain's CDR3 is CSVEDAGADRVNSGANVLTF. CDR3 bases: TGCAGCGTTGAAGATGCTGGTGCGGACAGGGTGAACTCTGGGGCCAACGTCCTGACTTTC.

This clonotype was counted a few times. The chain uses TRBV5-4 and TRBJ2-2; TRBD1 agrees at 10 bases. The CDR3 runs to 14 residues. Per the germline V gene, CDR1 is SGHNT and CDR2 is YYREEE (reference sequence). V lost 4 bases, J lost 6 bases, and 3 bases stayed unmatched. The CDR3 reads CASSVDRGPGELFF. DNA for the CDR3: TGTGCCAGCAGCGTTGACAGGGGGCCCGGGGAGCTGTTTTTT.

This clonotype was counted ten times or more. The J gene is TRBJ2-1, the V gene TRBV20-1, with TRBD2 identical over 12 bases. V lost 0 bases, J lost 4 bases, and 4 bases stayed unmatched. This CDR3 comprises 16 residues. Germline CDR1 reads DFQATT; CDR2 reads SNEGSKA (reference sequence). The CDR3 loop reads CSARERLAGVYNEQFF. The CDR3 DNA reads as TGCAGTGCTAGAGAGAGACTAGCGGGAGTGTACAATGAGCAGTTCTTC.

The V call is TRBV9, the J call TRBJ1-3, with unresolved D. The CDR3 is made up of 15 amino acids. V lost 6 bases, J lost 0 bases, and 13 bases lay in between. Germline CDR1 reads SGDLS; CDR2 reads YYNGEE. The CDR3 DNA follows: TGTGCCAGCACCCTTGGCACCCACTCTGGAAACACCATATATTTT. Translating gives CASTLGTHSGNTIYF.

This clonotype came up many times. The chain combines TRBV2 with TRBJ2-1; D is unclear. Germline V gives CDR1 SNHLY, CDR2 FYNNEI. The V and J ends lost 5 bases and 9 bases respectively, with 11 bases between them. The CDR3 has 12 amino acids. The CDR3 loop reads CASSMTPREQFF. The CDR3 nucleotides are TGTGCCAGCAGTATGACACCCCGTGAGCAGTTCTTC.

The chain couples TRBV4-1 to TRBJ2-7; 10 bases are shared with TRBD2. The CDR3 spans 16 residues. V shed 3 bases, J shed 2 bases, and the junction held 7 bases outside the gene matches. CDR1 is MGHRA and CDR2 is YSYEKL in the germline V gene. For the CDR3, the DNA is TGCGCCAGCAGCCATCCTGGGACTAGCGAGCCCTACGAGCAGTACTTC. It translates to CASSHPGTSEPYEQYF.

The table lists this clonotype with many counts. The CDR3 DNA sequence: TGCGCCAGCAGCTTGGAGACAGGTACTAACTATGGCTACACCTTC. This translates into CASSLETGTNYGYTF. The chain uses TRBV5-1 and TRBJ1-2; the D gene is possibly TRBD1 (6 bases). This CDR3 has 15 amino acids. V gave up 0 bases and J gave up 0 bases, with 9 bases separating them. Germline values: CDR1 SGHRS, CDR2 YFSETQ.

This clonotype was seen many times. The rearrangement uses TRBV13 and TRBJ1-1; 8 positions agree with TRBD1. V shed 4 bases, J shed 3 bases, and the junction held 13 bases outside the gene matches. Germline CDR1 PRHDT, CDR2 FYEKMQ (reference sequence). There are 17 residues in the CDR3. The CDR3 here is CASSSKLQGAWHTEAFF. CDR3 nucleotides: TGTGCCAGCAGCTCGAAACTGCAGGGGGCTTGGCACACTGAAGCTTTCTTT.

This CDR3 is CASSIQGGIYEQYF. As DNA, the CDR3 is TGTGCCAGTAGTATCCAAGGGGGGATCTACGAGCAGTACTTC. The chain recombines TRBV19 with TRBJ2-7, with D tentatively TRBD1 or TRBD2 (6 bases each). Trimming removed 3 bases from V and 3 bases from J, with 12 bases in between. Germline lookup yields CDR1 LNHDA and CDR2 SQIVND (reference sequence). This CDR3 comprises 14 residues.

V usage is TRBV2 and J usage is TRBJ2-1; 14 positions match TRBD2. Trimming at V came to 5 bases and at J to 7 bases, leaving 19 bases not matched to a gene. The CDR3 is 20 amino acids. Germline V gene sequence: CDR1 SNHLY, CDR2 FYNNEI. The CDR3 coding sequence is TGTGCCAGCAGTCCCGAGGAAGGTGGGTGGACTAGCGGGAGGTATAATGAGCAGTTCTTC. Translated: CASSPEEGGWTSGRYNEQFF.

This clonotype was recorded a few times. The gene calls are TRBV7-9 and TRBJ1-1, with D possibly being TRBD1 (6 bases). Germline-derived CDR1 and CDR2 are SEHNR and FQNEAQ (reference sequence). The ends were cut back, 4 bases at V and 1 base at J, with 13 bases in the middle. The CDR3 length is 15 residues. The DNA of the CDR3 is TGTGCCAGCAGCTCCAGGACAGAAAAGAACACTGAAGCTTTCTTT. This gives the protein CASSSRTEKNTEAFF.

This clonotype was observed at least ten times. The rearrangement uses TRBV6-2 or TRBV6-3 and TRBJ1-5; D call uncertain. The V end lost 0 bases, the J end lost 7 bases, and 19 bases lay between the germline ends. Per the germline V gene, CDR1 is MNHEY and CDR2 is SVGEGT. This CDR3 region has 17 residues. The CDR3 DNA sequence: TGTGCCAGCAGTTACTCCAGCGGTAAGGGTTGGGAACAGCCCCAGCATTTT. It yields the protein CASSYSSGKGWEQPQHF.